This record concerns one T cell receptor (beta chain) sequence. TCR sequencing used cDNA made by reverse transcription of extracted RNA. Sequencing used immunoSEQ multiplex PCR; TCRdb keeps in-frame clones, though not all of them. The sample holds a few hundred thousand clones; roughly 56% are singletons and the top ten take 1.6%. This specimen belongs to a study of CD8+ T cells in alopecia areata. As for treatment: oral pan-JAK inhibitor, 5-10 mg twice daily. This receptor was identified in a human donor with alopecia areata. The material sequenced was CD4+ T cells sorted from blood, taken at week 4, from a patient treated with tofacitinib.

The CDR3 loop is CASQGVRLNEKLFF. CDR3 coding DNA: TGTGCCAGCCAGGGGGTGAGGCTTAATGAAAAACTGTTTTTT. The V call is TRBV2, the J call TRBJ1-4; 7 bases are shared with TRBD1. The CDR3 loop spans 14 amino acids. J was trimmed by 4 bases and V by 8 bases; bases with no gene match: 7. Germline assignment: CDR1 SNHLY and CDR2 FYNNEI.